The TCR beta chain under discussion was sequenced for a study of regulatory T cells in long-lasting Graves disease. Broader study findings: Persistent cases of Graves' showed reduced TCR diversity relative to newly diagnosed patients.

The V and J ends lost 4 bases and 6 bases respectively, with 15 bases between them. Germline CDR1 SGHAT, CDR2 FQDESV (reference sequence). This CDR3 region has 14 residues. The time point is: persistent/refractory GD, antithyroid drugs over 5 years with positive TRAb. Making the TCR library involved RNA that had been extracted from PBMCs. This clonotype has ten or more counts. Antigen unknown. The authors built TCR beta libraries using iRepertoire HTBI primers and Arm-PCR of CDR3 regions. In the authors' workflow: Across all samples, approximately 64 TRBV segments and 15 or so TRBJ segments were identified. TCRdb analysed the multiplex PCR reads with MiXCR anew, one entry per CDR3 protein. The V and J calls, along with clone size, are taken from TCRdb and not from the paper's own processing. The data contain 350,000 to 450,000 distinct CDR3 sequences, 21% of them singletons.

The material sequenced was peripheral blood mononuclear cells (PBMCs), taken when the disease was refractory, from a patient treated with antithyroid drugs. This sequence joins TRBV11-1 and TRBJ1-2; possibly TRBD1 for D (5 bases). The sequence was obtained from a female donor with Graves disease. The CDR3 region is CASSSNPGRNGYTF. The CDR3 nucleotides are TGTGCCAGCAGCTCAAATCCGGGACGAAATGGCTACACCTTC.